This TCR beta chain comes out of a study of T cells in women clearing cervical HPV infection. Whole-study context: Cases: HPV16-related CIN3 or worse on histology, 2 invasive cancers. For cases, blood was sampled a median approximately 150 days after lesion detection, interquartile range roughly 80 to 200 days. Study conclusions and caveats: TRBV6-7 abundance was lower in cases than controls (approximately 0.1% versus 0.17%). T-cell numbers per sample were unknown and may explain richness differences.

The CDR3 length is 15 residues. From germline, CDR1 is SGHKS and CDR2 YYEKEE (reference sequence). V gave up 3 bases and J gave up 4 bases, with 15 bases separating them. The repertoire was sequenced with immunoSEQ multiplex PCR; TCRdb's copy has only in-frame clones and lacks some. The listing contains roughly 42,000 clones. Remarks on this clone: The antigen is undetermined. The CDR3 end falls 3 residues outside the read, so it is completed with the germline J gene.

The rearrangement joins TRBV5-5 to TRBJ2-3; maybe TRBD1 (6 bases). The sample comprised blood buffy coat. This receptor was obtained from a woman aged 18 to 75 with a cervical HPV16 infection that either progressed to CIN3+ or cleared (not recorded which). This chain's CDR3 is CASSSIRGFADTQYF. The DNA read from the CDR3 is TGTGCCAGCAGCTCTATTAGGGGGTTCGCAGATACG.